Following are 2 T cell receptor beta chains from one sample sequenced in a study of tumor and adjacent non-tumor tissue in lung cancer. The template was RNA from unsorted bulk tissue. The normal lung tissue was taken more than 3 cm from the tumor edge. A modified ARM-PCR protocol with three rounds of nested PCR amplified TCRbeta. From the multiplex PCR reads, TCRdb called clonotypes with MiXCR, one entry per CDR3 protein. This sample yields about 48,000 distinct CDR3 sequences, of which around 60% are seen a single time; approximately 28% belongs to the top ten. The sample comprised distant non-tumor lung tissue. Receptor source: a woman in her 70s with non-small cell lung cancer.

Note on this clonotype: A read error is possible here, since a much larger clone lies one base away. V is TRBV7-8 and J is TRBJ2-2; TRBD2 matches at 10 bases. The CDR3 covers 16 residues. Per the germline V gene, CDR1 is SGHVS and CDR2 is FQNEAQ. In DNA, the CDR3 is TGTGCCAGCAGCCCTCCGGGACTAGCGAATACCGGGGAGCTGTCTTTT. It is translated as CASSPPGLANTGELSF.

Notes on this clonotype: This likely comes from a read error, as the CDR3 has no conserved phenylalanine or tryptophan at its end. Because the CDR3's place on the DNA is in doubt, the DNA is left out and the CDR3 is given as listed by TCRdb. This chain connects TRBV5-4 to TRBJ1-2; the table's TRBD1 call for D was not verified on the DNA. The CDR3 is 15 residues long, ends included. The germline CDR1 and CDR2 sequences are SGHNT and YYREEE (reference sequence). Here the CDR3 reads CASSLGGPGVAGYAY.